In its sample, the clone carrying this T cell receptor (beta chain) was seen a few times. Its antigen remains unidentified. This sample stems from a study of early T cells in non-severe SARS-CoV-2 infection. The study's findings and limits: VDJdb matching, biased toward anti-spike CD8 responses, missed private and CD4 specificities.

The ends lost 3 bases at V and 6 bases at J; junction bases unmatched: 4. Germline loops: CDR1 SQVTM, CDR2 ANQGSEA. This CDR3 contains 14 residues. The library protocol tagged individual cDNA molecules with unique molecular identifiers. A single record per CDR3 protein comes from TCRdb applying MiXCR to the 5' RACE reads. The sample has 60,000 to 75,000 distinct CDR3 sequences, 10% to 15% seen once. The specimen sequenced was whole blood. The chain joins TRBV29-1 to TRBJ2-1; 11 bases fit TRBD2. This sequence was found in an adult who was a healthcare worker with PCR-confirmed SARS-CoV-2 infection or an uninfected control (not recorded which). The CDR3 DNA reads as TGCAGCGTTGATACACTAGCGGGAGTCAATGAGCAGTTCTTC. Translating gives CSVDTLAGVNEQFF.